This TCR beta chain was sequenced during a study of blood T cell repertoires in COVID-19. Study information: From the United States, Italy and Spain came samples of acute and convalescent COVID-19. From T cells, B-cell-depleted T cells, or PBMCs came the material, which was cDNA or gDNA.

Participant age was roughly 18 to 90 years, and participants resided in fewer than 25 US areas. Participants reported their clinical history, and cohort assignment relied on those reports. The CDR3 has 14 residues. Germline V lookup: CDR1 SGHDT, CDR2 YYEEEE. V shed 4 bases and J 3 bases; nucleotides not matched to a gene: 5. TCRdb's table, derived via immunoSEQ multiplex PCR, lists solely in-frame clones and lacks some. Seen here are 150,000 to 200,000 clones, over 80% observed once, and the top ten hold approximately 13%. This clone was counted only a few times. This TCR was sampled from an older woman who had recovered from COVID-19. Sequenced input: PBMCs or T cells enriched from blood (not recorded which). The chain carries TRBV5-6 and TRBJ2-7; 9 bases agree with TRBD1. CDR3 in amino acids: CASSTGQGVYEQYF. The CDR3 DNA reads TGTGCCAGCAGCACGGGACAGGGAGTCTACGAGCAGTACTTC.